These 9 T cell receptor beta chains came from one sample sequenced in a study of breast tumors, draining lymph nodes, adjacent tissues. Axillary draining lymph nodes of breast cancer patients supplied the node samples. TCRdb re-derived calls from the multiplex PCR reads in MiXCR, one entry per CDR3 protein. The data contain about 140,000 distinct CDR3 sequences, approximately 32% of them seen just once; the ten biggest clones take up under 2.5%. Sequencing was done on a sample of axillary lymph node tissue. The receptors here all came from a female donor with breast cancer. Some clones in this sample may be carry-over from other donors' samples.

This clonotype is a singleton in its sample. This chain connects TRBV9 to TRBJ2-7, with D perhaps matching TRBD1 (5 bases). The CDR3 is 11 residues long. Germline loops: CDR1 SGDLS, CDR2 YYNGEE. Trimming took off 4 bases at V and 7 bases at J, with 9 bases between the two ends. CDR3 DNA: TGTGCCAGCAGCCACGACAGAGAGCAGTACGTC. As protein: CASSHDREQYV.

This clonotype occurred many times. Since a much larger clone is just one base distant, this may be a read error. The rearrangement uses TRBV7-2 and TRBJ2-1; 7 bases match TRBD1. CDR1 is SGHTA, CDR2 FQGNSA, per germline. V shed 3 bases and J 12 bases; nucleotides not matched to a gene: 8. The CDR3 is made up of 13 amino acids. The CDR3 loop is CASSFTGDRGQFF. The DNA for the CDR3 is TGTGCCAGCAGCTTCACAGGGGATCGGGGGCAGTTCTTC.

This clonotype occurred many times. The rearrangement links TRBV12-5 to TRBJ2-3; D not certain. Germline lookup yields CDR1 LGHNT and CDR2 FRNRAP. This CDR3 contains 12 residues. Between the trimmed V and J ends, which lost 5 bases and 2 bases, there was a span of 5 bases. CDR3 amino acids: CASGLYTDTQYF. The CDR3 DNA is TGTGCTAGTGGTCTTTACACAGATACGCAGTATTTT.

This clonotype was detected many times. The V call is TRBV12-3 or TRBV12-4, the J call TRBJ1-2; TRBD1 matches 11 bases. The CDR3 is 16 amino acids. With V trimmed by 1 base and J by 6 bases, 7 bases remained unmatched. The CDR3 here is CASSLGLGTGGNGYTF. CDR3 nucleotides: TGTGCCAGCAGTTTAGGTTTGGGGACAGGGGGAAATGGCTACACCTTC.

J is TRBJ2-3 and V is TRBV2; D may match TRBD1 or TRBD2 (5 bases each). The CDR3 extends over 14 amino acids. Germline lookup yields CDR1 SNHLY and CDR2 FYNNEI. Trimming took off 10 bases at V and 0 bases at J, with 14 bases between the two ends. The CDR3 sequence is CANYRDLSTDTQYF. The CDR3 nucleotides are TGTGCCAATTACCGGGACCTGAGCACAGATACGCAGTATTTT.

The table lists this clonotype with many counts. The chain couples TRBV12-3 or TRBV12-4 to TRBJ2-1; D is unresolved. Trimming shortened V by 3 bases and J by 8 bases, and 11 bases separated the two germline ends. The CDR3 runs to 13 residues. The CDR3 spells CASSLPPGYEQFF. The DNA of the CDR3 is TGTGCCAGCAGTTTGCCCCCGGGCTATGAGCAGTTCTTC.

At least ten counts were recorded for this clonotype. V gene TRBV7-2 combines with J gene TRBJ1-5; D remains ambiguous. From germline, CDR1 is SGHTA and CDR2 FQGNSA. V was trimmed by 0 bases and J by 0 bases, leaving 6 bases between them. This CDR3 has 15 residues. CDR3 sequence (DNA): TGTGCCAGCAGCTTAGCCCGGAGTAGCAATCAGCCCCAGCATTTT. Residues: CASSLARSSNQPQHF.

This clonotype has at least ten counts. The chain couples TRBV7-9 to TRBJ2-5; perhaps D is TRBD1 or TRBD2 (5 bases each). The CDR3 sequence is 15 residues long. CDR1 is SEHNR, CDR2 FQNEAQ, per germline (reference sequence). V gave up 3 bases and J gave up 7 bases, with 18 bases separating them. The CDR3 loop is CASSLEAGSLRTQYF. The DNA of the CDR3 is TGTGCCAGCAGCTTGGAGGCAGGGAGTTTGAGGACCCAGTACTTC.

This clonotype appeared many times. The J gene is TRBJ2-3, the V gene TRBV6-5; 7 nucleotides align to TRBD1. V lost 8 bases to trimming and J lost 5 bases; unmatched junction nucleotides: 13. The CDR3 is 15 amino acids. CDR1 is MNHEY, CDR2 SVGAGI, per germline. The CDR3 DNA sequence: TGTGCCAGCGCGACGGCAGGGGGATATGGAGATACGCAGTATTTT. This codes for CASATAGGYGDTQYF.